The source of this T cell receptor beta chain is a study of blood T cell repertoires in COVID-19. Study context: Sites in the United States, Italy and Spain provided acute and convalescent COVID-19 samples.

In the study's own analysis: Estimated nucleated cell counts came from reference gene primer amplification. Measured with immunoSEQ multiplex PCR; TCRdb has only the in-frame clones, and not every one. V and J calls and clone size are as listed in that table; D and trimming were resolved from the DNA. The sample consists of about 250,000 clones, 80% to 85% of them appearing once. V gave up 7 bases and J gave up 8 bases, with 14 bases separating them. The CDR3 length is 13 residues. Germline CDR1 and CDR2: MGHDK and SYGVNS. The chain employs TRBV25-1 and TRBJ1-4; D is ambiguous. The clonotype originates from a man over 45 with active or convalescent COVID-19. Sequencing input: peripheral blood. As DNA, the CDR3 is TGTGCCAGCATCCCCCCGGGTGGGGAAAAACTGTTTTTT. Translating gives CASIPPGGEKLFF.